Sequencing of this T cell receptor (beta chain) was carried out in a study of CD8 T cells in ankylosing spondylitis. General study findings and limits: For ankylosing spondylitis blood, a TCR beta motif of 8 or 9 highly homologous variants appeared characteristic. Both synovial fluid and blood in reactive arthritis had previously been reported to carry some motif variants. The clones that were linked to disease were reported to be significantly enriched in matched synovial fluid samples from ankylosing spondylitis patients.

A word on this clonotype: Its antigen is as yet unknown.

Quantitative molecular-barcoded 5'-RACE generated the TCR beta libraries. TCRdb re-analysed the 5' RACE reads in MiXCR, keeping a single row per CDR3 protein. Here the sample spans 250,000 to 350,000 distinct CDR3 sequences, less than 25% being singletons. Germline-derived CDR1 and CDR2 are DFQATT and SNEGSKA (reference sequence). This CDR3 is 15 amino acids long. Trimming pared 0 bases from V and 3 bases from J, leaving 15 bases between. This TCR came from a female donor with ankylosing spondylitis or in good health (not recorded which). J is TRBJ2-7 and V is TRBV20-1; D is unresolved. Sequencing was done on a sample of blood, either unsorted or a sorted T cell fraction (not recorded which). DNA for the CDR3: TGCAGTGCTAGAGATTTAAGGGTTCCCCTCTACGAGCAGTACTTC. Translated, it gives CSARDLRVPLYEQYF.